Described below is a single T cell receptor (beta chain) sequence and its context. Original methodology: The authors estimated nucleated cell counts from reference gene primer amplification. Clones were read by immunoSEQ multiplex PCR, and TCRdb kept only the in-frame ones, dropping some. V and J calls and clone size are as listed in that table; D and trimming were resolved from the DNA. Of about 220,000 clones listed, 75% to 85% were seen once; the top ten hold 4.5% to 5.5%. A Seattle source enrolled patients during active infection and followed them longitudinally. The data were taken from a study of blood T cell repertoires in COVID-19. The overall study: Sites across the United States, Italy and Spain contributed samples from acute and convalescent COVID-19. Sources were T cells, B-cell-depleted T cells, or PBMCs; the material itself was cDNA or gDNA.

The CDR3 covers 17 residues. Trimming took 3 bases from V and 6 from J; bases not matched to a gene: 13. Germline CDR1 is SGDLS and CDR2 is YYNGEE. The gene calls are TRBV9 and TRBJ1-2, with 11 bases aligning to TRBD1. The receptor's source is a woman in her 70s with COVID-19, enrolled during active disease. Material: peripheral blood. The CDR3 sequence is CASSARDRGNIGDGYTF. The CDR3 nucleotides are TGTGCCAGCAGCGCCCGGGACAGGGGGAATATTGGAGATGGCTACACCTTC. Full variable domain (rest looked up from reference TRBV9 and TRBJ1-2): DSGVTQTPKHLITATGQRVTLRCSPRSGDLSVYWYQQSLDQGLQFLIQYYNGEERAKGNILERFSAQQFPDLHSELNLSSLELGDSALYFCASSARDRGNIGDGYTFGSGTRLTVV.